This paragraph covers one T cell receptor (beta chain) sequence. Antigen unknown. This sample is drawn from a study of T cell responses to AZD1222 COVID-19 vaccine. Study-level points and caveats: Nearly half of spike-specific TCRs reportedly go after variant regions that carry no mutations. Spike-specific TCR depth and breadth grew after two AZD1222 doses. Females made up more of the donors, who were largely white British, and clonal diversity may have come out too low.

The CDR3 loop spans 15 amino acids. CDR1 is KGHSH, CDR2 LQKENI, per germline. Germline trimming cut 1 base from V and 8 bases from J; bases unmatched to any gene: 7. Generated by immunoSEQ multiplex PCR, the TCRdb table keeps only in-frame clones and is missing some. The data hold about 130,000 clones, with about 89% observed a single time. This clonotype was obtained from an adult in good health. The specimen was peripheral blood, collected on day 0 of AZD1222 vaccination. The chain uses TRBV18 and TRBJ2-1; 8 bases are a match to TRBD1. CDR3 amino acids: CASSPLEQGGHEQFF. For the CDR3, the DNA is TGTGCCAGCTCACCACTGGAACAGGGGGGCCATGAGCAGTTCTTC.